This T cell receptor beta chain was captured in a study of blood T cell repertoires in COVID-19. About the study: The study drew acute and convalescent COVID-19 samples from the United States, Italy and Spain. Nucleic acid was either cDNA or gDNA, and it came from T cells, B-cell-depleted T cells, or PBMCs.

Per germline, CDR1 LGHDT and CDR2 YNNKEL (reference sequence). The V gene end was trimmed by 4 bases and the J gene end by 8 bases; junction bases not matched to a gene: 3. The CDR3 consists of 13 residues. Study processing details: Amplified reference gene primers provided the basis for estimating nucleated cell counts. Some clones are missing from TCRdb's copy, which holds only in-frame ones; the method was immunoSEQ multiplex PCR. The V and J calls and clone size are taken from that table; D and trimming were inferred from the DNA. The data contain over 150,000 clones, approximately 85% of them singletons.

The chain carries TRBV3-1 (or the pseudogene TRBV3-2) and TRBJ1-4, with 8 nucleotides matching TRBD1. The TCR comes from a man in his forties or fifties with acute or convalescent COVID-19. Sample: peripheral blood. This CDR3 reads CASSPGGWEKLFF. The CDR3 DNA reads TGTGCCAGCAGCCCAGGGGGCTGGGAAAAACTGTTTTTT.